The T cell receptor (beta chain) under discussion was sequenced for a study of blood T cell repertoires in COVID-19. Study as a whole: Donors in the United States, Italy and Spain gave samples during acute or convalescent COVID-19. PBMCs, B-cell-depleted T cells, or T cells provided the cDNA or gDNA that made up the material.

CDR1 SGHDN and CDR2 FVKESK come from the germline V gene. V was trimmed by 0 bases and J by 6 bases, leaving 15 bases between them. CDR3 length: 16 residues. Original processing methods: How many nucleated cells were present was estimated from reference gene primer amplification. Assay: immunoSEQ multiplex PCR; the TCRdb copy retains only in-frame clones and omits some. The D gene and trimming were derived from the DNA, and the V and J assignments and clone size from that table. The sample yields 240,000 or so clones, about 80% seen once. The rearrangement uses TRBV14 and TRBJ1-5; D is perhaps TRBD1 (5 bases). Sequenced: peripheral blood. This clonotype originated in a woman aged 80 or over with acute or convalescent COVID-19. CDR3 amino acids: CASSQEGWQGIQPQHF. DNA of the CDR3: TGTGCCAGCAGCCAAGAAGGTTGGCAGGGCATTCAGCCCCAGCATTTT.